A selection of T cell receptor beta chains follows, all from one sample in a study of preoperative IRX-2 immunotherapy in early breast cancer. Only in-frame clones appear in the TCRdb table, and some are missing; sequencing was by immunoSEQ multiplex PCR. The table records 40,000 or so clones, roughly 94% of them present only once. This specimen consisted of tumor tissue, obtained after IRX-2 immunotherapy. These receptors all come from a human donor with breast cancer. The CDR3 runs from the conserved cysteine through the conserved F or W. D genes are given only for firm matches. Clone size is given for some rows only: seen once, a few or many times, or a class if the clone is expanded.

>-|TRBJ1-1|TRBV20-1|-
TGCAGTGCTAGAGAGGGTGCTGAAGCTTTCTTT
CSAREGAEAFF
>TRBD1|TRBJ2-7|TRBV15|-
TGTGCCACCAGCAGAGGCCTACAGGGGAGCGAGCAGTACTTC
CATSRGLQGSEQYF
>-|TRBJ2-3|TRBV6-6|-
TGTGCCAGCAGTCAAGGACAGTCGGGTGATACGCAGTATTTT
CASSQGQSGDTQYF
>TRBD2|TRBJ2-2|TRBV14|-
TGTGCCAGCAGCCAAGAAGGGCTTTTTCTCAAGCGGGGGGGAGGGACCGGGGAGCTGTTTTTT
CASSQEGLFLKRGGGTGELFF
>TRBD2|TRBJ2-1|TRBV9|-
TGTGCCAGCAGCGCCGGGACTAGCGGATACAATGAGCAGTTCTTC
CASSAGTSGYNEQFF
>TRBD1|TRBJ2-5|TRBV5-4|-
TGTGCCAGCAGCTTGGGCAGGGGGCTCTGGGAGACCCAGTACTTC
CASSLGRGLWETQYF
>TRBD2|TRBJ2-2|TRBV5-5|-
TGTGCCAGCAGCAACGGGGAGGGCGCCGGGGAGCTGTTTTTT
CASSNGEGAGELFF
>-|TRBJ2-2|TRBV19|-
TGTGCCGGGAGGACAGAGCCCACCGGGGAGCTGTTTTTT
CAGRTEPTGELFF
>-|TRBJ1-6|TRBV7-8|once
TGTGCCAGCAGCTTAGGAGGGAGAGGGAGCTCCTATAATTCACCCCTCCACTTT
CASSLGGRGSSYNSPLHF
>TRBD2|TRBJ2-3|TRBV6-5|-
TGTGCCAGCAGATCACCTAGCGGGGGCACAGATACGCAGTATTTT
CASRSPSGGTDTQYF
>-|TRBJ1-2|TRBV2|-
TGTGCCAGCAAGACCTACAGGGAGAACTATGGCTACACCTTC
CASKTYRENYGYTF
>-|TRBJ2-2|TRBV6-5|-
TGTGCCAGCAGTTACTCGAGAGGGGGAACCGGGGAGCTGTTTTTT
CASSYSRGGTGELFF
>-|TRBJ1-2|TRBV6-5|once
TGTGCCAGCACCCCGGCAGGGAGGGGTGGCTACACCTTC
CASTPAGRGGYTF
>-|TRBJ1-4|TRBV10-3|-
TGTGCCATCAGTGAGACAGGGAGAGCTAATGAAAAACTGTTTTTT
CAISETGRANEKLFF
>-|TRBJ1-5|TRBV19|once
TGTGCCAGTAGTTCGAGGGGCCCCAATCAGCCCCAGCATTTT
CASSSRGPNQPQHF
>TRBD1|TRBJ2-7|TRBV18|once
TGTGCCAGCTCACCTCTACAGGGGACCACGAGATACGAGCAGTACTTC
CASSPLQGTTRYEQYF
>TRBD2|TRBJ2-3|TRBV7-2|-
TGTGCCAGCACCCTACTAGCGGGGGAGTCAGATACGCAGTATTTT
CASTLLAGESDTQYF
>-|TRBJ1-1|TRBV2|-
TGTGCCAGCAGAAAGACAGTTAAAGCTTTCTTT
CASRKTVKAFF
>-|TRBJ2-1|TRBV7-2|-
TGTGCCAGCAGCTTTCGAATGGGAAGCCACAATGAGCAGTTCTTC
CASSFRMGSHNEQFF
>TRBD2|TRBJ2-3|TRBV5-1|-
TGCGCCAGCAGCTTTCTTAGCGGGGGGAGTGAAGATACGCAGTATTTT
CASSFLSGGSEDTQYF